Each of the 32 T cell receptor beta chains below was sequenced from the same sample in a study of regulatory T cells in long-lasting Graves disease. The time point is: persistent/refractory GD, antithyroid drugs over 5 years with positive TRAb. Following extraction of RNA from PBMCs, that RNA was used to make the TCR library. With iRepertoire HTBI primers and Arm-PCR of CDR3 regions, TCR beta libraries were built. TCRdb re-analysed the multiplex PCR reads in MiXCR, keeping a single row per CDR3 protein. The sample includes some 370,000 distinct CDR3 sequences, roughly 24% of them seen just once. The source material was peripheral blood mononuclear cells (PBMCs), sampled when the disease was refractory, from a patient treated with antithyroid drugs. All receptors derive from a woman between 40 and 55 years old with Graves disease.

CDR3 residues: CASSGHGAVNQPQHF. The CDR3 DNA reads TGTGCCAGCAGTGGACATGGGGCAGTCAATCAGCCCCAGCATTTT. The chain joins TRBV6-1 to TRBJ1-5; D is perhaps TRBD1 (5 bases). The V end lost 4 bases, the J end lost 3 bases, and 13 bases lay between the germline ends. This CDR3 region has 15 residues. Per germline, CDR1 MNHNS and CDR2 SASEGT.

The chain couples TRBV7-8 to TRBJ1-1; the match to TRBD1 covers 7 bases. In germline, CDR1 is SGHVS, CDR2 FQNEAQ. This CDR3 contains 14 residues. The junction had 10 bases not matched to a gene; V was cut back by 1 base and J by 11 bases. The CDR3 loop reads CASSLVRGPGEAFF. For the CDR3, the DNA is TGTGCCAGCAGCTTAGTAAGGGGGCCGGGTGAGGCTTTCTTT.

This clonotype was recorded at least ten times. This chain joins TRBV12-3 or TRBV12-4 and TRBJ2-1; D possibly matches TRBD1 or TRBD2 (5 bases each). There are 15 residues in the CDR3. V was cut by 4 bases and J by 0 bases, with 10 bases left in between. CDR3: CASSSWGSSYNEQFF. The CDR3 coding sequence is TGTGCCAGCAGTTCGTGGGGGAGCTCCTACAATGAGCAGTTCTTC.

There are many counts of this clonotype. The CDR3 coding sequence is TGTGCCAGCAGTTTAGGCCGGGACATCTACTATGGCTACACCTTC. It is translated as CASSLGRDIYYGYTF. The rearrangement links TRBV28 to TRBJ1-2; possible D gene TRBD1, 6 bases. The V gene's germline CDR1 is MDHEN and CDR2 SYDVKM. The CDR3 sequence is 15 residues long. V was clipped by 2 bases and J by 3 bases, with 13 bases between them.

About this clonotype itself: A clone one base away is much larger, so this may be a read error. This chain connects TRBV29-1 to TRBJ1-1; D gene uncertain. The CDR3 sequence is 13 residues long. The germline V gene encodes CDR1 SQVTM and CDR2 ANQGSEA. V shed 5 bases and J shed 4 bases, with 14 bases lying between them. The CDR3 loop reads CSVTQSRGTEAFF. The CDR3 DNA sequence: TGCAGCGTTACACAGAGTCGTGGCACTGAAGCTTTCTTT.

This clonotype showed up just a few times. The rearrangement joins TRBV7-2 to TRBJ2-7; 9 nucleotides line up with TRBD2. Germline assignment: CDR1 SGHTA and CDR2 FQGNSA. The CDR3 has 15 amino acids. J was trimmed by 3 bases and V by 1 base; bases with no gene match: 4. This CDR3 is CASSLDASGNYEQYF. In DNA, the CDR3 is TGTGCCAGCAGCTTAGATGCTAGCGGGAACTACGAGCAGTACTTC.

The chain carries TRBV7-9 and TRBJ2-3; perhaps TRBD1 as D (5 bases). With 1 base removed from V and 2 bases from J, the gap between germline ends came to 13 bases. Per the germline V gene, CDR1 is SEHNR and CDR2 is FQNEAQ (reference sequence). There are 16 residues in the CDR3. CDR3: CASSLEGVGNTDTQYF. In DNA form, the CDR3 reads TGTGCCAGCAGCTTAGAAGGGGTGGGTAACACAGATACGCAGTATTTT.

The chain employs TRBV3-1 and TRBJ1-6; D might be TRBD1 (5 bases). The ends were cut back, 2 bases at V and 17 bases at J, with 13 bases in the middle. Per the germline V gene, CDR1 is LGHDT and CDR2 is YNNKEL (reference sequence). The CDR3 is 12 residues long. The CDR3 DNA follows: TGTGCCAGCAGCCAACAGGGAATACGGTTCCACTTT. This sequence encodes CASSQQGIRFHF.

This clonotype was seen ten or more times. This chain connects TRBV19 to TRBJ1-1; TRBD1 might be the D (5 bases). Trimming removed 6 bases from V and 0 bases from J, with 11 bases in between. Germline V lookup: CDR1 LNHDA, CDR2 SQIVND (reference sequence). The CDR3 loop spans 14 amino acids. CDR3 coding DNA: TGTGCCAGTAGACCAGGGCGGATGAACACTGAAGCTTTCTTT. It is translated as CASRPGRMNTEAFF. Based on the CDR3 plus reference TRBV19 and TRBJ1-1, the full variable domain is DGGITQSPKYLFRKEGQNVTLSCEQNLNHDAMYWYRQDPGQGLRLIYYSQIVNDFQKGDIAEGYSVSREKKESFPLTVTSAQKNPTAFYLCASRPGRMNTEAFFGQGTRLTVV.

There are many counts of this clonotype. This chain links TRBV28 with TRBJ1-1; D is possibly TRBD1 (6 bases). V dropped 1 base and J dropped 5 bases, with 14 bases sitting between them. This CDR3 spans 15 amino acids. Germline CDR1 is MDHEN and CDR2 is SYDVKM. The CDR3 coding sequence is TGTGCCAGCAGTTTATATAGGGGGGGCAAGACTGAAGCTTTCTTT. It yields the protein CASSLYRGGKTEAFF.

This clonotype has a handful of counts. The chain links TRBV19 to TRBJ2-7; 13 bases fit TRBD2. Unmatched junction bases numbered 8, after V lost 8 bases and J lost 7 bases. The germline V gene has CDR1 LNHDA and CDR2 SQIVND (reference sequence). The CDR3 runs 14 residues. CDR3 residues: CASSLAGGPWEQYF. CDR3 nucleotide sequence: TGTGCCAGTTCACTAGCGGGAGGGCCCTGGGAGCAGTACTTC.

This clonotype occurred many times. The CDR3 sequence: CASSPYGQGDNQPQHF. The DNA for the CDR3 is TGTGCCAGCAGTCCCTACGGACAGGGCGACAATCAGCCCCAGCATTTT. The rearrangement links TRBV28 to TRBJ1-5, with 8 bases lining up with TRBD1. CDR3 length equals 16 residues. CDR1 is MDHEN, CDR2 SYDVKM, per germline. Losses at the gene ends were 5 bases for V and 3 bases for J; bases not matched to a gene: 9.

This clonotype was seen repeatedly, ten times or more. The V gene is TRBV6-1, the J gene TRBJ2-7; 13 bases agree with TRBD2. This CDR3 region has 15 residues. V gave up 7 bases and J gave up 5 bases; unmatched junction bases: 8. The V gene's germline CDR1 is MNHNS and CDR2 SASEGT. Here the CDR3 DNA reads TGTGCCAGCACTCCTACGACTAGCGGGAGGAACGAGCAGTACTTC. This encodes CASTPTTSGRNEQYF.

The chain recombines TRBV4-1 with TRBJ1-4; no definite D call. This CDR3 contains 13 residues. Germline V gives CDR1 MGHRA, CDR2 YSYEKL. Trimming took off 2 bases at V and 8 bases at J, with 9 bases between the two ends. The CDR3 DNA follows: TGCGCCAGCAGCCAACTGTTTCGAGAAAAACTGTTTTTT. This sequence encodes CASSQLFREKLFF.

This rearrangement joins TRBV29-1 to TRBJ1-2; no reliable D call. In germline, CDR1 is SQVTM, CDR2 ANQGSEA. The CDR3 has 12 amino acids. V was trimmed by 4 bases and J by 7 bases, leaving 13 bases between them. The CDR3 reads CSVVGGPVGYTF. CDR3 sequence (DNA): TGCAGCGTTGTAGGTGGCCCCGTTGGCTACACCTTC. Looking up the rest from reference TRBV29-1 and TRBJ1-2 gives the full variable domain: SAVISQKPSRDICQRGTSLTIQCQVDSQVTMMFWYRQQPGQSLTLIATANQGSEATYESGFVIDKFPISRPNLTFSTLTVSNMSPEDSSIYLCSVVGGPVGYTFGSGTRLTVV.

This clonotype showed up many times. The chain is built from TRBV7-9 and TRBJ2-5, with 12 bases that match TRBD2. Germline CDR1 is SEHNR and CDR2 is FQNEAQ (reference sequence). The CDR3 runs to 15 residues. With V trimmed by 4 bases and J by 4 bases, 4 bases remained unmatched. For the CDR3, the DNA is TGTGCCAGCAGCTCCAAGGGACTAGCGGGAGAGACCCAGTACTTC. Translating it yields CASSSKGLAGETQYF.

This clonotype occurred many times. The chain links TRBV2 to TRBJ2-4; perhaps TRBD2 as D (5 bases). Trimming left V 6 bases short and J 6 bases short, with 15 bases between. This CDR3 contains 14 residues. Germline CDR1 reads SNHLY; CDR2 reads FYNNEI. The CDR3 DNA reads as TGTGCCAGCAGCTTAGGAGGCTCCGGAAACATTCAGTACTTC. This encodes CASSLGGSGNIQYF.

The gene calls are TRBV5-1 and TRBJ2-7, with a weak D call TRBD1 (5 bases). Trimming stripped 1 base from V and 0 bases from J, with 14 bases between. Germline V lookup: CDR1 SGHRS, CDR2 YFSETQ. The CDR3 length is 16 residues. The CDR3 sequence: CASSLPIYDSSYEQYF. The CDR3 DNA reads TGCGCCAGCAGCTTGCCCATTTACGACAGCTCCTACGAGCAGTACTTC.

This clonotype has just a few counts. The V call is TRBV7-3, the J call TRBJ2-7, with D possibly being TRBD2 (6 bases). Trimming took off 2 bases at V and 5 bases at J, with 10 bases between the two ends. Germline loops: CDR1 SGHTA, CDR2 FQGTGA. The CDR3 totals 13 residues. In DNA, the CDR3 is TGTGCCAGCAGCTTAGAAGGAGGGGACGAGCAGTACTTC. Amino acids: CASSLEGGDEQYF.

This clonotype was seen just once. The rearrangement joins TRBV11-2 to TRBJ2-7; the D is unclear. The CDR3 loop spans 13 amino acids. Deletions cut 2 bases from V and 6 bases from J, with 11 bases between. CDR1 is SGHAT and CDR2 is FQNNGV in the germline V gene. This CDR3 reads CASSLFLALEQYF. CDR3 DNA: TGTGCCAGCAGCTTATTTTTGGCTCTCGAGCAGTACTTC.

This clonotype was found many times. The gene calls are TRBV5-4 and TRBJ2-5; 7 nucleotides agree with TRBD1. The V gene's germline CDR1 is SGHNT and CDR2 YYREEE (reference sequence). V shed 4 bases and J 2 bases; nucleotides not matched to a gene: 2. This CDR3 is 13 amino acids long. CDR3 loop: CASSPQGQETQYF. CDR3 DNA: TGTGCCAGCAGCCCACAGGGGCAAGAGACCCAGTACTTC.

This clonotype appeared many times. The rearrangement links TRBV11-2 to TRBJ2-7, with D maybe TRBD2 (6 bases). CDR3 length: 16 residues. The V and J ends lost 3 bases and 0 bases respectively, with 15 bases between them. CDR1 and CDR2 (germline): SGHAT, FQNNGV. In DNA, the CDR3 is TGTGCCAGCAGCTTCCCCGTGGGACTCAGCTCCTACGAGCAGTACTTC. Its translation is CASSFPVGLSSYEQYF.

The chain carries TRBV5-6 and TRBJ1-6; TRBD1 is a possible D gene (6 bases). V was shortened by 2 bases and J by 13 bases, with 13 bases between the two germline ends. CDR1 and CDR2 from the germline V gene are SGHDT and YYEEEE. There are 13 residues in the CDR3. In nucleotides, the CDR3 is TGTGCCAGCAGCTTAGGACAGAGCGTCCCCCTCCACTTT. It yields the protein CASSLGQSVPLHF.

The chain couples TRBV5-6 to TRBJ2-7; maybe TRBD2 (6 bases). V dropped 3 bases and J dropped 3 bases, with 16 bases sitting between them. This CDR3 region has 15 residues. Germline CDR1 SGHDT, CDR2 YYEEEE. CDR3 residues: CASSSTRGMGYEQYF. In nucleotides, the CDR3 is TGTGCCAGCAGCTCCACCCGGGGGATGGGCTACGAGCAGTACTTC.

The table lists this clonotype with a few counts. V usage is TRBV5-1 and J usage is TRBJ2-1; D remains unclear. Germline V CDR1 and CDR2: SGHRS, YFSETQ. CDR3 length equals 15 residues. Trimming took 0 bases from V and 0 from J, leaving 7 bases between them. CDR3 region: CASSLDTSSYNEQFF. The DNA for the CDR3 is TGCGCCAGCAGCTTGGACACGAGCTCCTACAATGAGCAGTTCTTC. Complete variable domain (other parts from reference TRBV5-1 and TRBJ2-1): KAGVTQTPRYLIKTRGQQVTLSCSPISGHRSVSWYQQTPGQGLQFLFEYFSETQRNKGNFPGRFSGRQFSNSRSEMNVSTLELGDSALYLCASSLDTSSYNEQFFGPGTRLTVL.

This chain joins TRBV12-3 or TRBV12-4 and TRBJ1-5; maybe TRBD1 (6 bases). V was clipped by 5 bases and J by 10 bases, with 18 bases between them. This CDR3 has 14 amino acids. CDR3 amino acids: CASSLQGSERPQHF. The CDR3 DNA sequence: TGTGCCAGCAGTCTACAGGGCAGTGAGCGACCCCAGCATTTT.

CDR3 amino acids: CASSAYLRASYNEQFF. Written as DNA, the CDR3 is TGTGCCAGCAGCGCGTATCTCAGGGCCTCCTACAATGAGCAGTTCTTC. The chain uses TRBV7-8 and TRBJ2-1, with D possibly being TRBD1 (5 bases). This CDR3 contains 16 residues. Germline V gene data show CDR1 as SGHVS and CDR2 as FQNEAQ. Trimming pared 5 bases from V and 0 bases from J, leaving 14 bases between.

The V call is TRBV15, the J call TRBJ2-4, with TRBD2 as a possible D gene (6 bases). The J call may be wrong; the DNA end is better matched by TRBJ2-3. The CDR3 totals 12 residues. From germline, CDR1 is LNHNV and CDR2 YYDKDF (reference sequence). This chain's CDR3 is CATELAPGPQYF. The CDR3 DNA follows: TGTGCCACCGAACTAGCCCCGGGTCCGCAGTATTTT.

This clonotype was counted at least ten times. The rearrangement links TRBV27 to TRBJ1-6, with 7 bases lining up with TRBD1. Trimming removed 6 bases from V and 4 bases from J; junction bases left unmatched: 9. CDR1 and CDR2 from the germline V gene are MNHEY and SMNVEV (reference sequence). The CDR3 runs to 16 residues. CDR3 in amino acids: CASRLRGLGYNSPLHF. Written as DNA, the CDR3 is TGTGCCAGCAGGCTGAGGGGGCTAGGATATAATTCACCCCTCCACTTT.

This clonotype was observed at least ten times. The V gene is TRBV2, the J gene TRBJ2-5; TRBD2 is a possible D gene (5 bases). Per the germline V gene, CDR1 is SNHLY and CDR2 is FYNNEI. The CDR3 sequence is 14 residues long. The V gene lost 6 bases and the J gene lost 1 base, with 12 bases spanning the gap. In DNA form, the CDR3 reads TGTGCCAGCAGCTTACGAGGGAGCCAAGAGACCCAGTACTTC. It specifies CASSLRGSQETQYF.

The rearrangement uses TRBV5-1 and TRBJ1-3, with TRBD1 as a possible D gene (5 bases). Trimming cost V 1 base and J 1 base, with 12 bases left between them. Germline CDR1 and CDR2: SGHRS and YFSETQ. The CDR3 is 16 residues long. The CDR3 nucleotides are TGCGCCAGCAGCTTGCAAGGGACGGCGTCTGGAAACACCATATATTTT. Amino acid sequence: CASSLQGTASGNTIYF.

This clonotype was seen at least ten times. The CDR3: CSVQDRTGNQPQHF. The DNA for the CDR3 is TGCAGCGTTCAGGACCGTACCGGCAATCAGCCCCAGCATTTT. This chain links TRBV29-1 with TRBJ1-5; D unresolved. The V gene lost 5 bases and the J gene lost 2 bases, with 13 bases spanning the gap. The V gene's germline CDR1 is SQVTM and CDR2 ANQGSEA. This CDR3 comprises 14 residues.